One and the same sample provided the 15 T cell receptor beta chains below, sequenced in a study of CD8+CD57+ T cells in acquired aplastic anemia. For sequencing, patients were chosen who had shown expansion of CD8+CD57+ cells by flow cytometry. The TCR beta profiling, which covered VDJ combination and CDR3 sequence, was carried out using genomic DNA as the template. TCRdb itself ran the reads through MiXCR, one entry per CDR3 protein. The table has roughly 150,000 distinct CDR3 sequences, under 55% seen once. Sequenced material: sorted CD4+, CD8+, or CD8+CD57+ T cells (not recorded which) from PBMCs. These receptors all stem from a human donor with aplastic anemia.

CDR3 amino acids: CASSSYPRYEQYF. The CDR3 bases are TGTGCCAGCAGCTCCTACCCACGTTACGAGCAGTACTTC. V usage is TRBV7-9 and J usage is TRBJ2-7; unclear D gene. There are 13 residues in the CDR3. The V gene lost 4 bases and the J gene lost 4 bases, with 11 bases spanning the gap. Germline CDR1 reads SEHNR; CDR2 reads FQNEAQ (reference sequence).

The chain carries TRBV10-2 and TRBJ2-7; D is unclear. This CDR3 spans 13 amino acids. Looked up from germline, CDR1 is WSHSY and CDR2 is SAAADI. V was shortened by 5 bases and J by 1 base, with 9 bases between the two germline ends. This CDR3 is CASSKGTSYEQYF. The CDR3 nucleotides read TGCGCCAGCAGTAAAGGCACGTCCTACGAGCAGTACTTC.

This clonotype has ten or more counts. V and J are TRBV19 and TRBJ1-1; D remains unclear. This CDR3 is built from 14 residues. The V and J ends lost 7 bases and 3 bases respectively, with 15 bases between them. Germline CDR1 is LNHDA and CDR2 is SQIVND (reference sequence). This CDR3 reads CASMEGGRDTEAFF. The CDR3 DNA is TGTGCCAGTATGGAGGGTGGTAGGGACACTGAAGCTTTCTTT.

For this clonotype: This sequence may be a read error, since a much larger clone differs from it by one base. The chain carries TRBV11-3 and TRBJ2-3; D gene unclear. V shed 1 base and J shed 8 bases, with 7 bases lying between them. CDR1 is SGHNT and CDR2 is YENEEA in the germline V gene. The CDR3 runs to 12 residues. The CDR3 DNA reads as TGTGCCAGCAGCTTAGGGTCACGTACGCAGTATTTT. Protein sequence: CASSLGSRTQYF.

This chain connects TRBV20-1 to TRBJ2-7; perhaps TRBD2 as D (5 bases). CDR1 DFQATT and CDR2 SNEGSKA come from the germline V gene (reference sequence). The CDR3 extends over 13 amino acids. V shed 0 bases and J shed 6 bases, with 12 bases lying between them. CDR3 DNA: TGCAGTGCTAGAGATGGCCCTCGGGGCGAGCAGTACTTC. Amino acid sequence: CSARDGPRGEQYF.

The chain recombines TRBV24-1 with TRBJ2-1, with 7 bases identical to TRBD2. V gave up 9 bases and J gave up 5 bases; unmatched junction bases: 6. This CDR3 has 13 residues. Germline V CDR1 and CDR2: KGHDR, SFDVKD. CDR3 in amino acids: CATHGLVDNEQFF. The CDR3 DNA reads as TGTGCCACCCATGGACTAGTCGACAATGAGCAGTTCTTC.

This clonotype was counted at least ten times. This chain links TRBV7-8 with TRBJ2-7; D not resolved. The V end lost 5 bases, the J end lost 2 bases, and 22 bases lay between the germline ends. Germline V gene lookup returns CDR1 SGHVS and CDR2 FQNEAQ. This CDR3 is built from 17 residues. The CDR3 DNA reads TGTGCCAGCAGCCCAGACCAGCTAGGTGGCGGAACCTACGAGCAGTACTTC. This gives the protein CASSPDQLGGGTYEQYF.

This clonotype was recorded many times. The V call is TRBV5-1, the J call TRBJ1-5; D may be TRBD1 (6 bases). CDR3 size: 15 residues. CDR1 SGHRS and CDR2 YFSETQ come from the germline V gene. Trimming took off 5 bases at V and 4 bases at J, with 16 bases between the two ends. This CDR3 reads CASRGGDGQNQPQHF. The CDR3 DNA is TGCGCCAGCAGAGGGGGGGACGGACAAAATCAGCCCCAGCATTTT. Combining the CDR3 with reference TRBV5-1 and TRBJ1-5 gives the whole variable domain KAGVTQTPRYLIKTRGQQVTLSCSPISGHRSVSWYQQTPGQGLQFLFEYFSETQRNKGNFPGRFSGRQFSNSRSEMNVSTLELGDSALYLCASRGGDGQNQPQHFGDGTRLSIL.

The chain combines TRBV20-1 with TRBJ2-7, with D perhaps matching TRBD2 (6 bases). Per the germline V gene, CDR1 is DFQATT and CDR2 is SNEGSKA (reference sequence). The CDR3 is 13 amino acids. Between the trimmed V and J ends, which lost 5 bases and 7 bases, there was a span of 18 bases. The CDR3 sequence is CSAGLAASGEQYF. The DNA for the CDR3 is TGCAGTGCTGGATTAGCGGCATCGGGGGAGCAGTACTTC.

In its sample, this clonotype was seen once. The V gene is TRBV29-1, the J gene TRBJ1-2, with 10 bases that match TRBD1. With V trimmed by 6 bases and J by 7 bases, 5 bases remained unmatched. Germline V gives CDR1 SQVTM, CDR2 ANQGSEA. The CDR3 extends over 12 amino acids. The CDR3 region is CSVAGQGFGYTF. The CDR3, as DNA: TGCAGCGTGGCGGGACAGGGGTTTGGCTACACCTTC.

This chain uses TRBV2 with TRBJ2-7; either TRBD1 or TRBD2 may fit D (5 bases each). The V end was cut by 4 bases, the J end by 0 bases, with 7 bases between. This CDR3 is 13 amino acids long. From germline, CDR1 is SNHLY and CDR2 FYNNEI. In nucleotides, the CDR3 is TGTGCCAGCAGTGTGAGGGGCTCCTACGAGCAGTACTTC. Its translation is CASSVRGSYEQYF.

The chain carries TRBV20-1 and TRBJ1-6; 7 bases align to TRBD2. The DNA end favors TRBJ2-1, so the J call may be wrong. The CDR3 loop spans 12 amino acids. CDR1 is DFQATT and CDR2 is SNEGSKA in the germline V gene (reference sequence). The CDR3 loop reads CSAVWAGVEQFF. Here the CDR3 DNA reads TGCAGTGCGGTATGGGCGGGGGTTGAGCAGTTCTTC.

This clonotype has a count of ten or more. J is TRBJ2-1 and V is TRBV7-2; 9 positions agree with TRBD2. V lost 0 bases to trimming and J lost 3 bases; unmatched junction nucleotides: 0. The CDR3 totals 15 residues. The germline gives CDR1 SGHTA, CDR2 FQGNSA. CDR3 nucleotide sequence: TGTGCCAGCAGCTTAGCAGCGGGAGGCTACAATGAGCAGTTCTTC. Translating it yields CASSLAAGGYNEQFF.

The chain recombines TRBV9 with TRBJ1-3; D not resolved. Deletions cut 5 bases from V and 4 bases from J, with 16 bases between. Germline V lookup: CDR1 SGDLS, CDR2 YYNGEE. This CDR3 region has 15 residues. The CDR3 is CASSGGLSTGNTIYF. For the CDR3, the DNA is TGTGCCAGCAGTGGCGGACTATCGACGGGAAACACCATATATTTT.

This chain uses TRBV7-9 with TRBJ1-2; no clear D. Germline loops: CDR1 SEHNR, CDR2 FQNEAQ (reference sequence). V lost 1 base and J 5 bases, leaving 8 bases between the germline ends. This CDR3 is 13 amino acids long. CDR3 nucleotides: TGTGCCAGCAGCTTAGAGAGAGGGTATGGCTACACCTTC. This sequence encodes CASSLERGYGYTF.